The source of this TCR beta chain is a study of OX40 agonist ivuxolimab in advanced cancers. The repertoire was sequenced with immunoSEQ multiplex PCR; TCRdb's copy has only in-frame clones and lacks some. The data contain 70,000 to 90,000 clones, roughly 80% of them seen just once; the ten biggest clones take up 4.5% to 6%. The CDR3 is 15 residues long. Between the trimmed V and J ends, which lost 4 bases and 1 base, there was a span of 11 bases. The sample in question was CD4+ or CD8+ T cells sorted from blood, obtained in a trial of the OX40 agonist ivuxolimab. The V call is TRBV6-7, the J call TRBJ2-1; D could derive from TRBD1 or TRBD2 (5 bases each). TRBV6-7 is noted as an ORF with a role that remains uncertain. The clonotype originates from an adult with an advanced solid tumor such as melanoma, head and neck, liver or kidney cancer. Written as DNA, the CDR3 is TGTGCCAGCAGTTCCGGGACCAATTCCTACAATGAGCAGTTCTTC. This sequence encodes CASSSGTNSYNEQFF.